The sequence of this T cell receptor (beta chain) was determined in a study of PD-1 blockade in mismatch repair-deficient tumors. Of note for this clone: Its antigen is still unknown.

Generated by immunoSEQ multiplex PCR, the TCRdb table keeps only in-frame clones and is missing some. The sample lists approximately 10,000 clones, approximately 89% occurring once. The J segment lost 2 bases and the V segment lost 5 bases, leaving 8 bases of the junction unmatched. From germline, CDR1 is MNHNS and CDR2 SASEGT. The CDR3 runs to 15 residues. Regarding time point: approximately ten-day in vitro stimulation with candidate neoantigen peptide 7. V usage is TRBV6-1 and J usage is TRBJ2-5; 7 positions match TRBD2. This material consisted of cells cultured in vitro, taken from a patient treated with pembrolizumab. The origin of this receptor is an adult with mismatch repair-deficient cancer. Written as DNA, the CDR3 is TGTGCCAGCAGTCCGACTAGCACCGAACAAGAGACCCAGTACTTC. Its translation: CASSPTSTEQETQYF.